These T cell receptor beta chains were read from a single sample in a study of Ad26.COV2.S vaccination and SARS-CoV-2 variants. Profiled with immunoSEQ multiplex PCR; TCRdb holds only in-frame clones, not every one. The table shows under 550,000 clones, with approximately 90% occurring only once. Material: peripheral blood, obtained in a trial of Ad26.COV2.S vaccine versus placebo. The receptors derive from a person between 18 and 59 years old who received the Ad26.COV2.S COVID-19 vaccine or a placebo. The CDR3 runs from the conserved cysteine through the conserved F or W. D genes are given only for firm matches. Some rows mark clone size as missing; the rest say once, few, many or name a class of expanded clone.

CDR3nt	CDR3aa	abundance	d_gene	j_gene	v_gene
TGTGCCAGCAGCCAAGGACTAGCGGGGGGGTACACAGATACGCAGTATTTT	CASSQGLAGGYTDTQYF	.	TRBD2	TRBJ2-3	TRBV7-9
TGTGCCAGCAGCTTAGTCGGCGTAGTTTACGAGCAGTACTTC	CASSLVGVVYEQYF	.	.	TRBJ2-7	TRBV11-2
TGCAGTGCTAGTAAAATGGGTGTGGCGGGGCCTGGACCCATCAACTACGAGCAGTACTTC	CSASKMGVAGPGPINYEQYF	.	.	TRBJ2-7	TRBV20-1
TGTGCCAGCAGGGAGAGGGGAATATTGAGGAACACTGAAGCTTTCTTT	CASRERGILRNTEAFF	.	.	TRBJ1-1	TRBV2
TGCGCCAGCAGCTTGGCCTTCGGCACCAATCACCATGGCTACACCTTC	CASSLAFGTNHHGYTF	.	.	TRBJ1-2	TRBV5-1
TGTGCCAGCAGTAGATACACTTACAATGAGCAGTTCTTC	CASSRYTYNEQFF	.	.	TRBJ2-1	TRBV25-1
TGCAGTGCTAGTGCCAGGCAGAACACCGGGGAGCTGTTTTTT	CSASARQNTGELFF	.	.	TRBJ2-2	TRBV20-1
TGTGCCAGCAGTCCGCCGGGTGGGAACATGAACACTGAAGCTTTCTTT	CASSPPGGNMNTEAFF	.	.	TRBJ1-1	TRBV6-2/TRBV6-3
TGTGCCAGCAGCGCCCTTATCTCCGGGCCCTACGAGCAGTACTTC	CASSALISGPYEQYF	.	.	TRBJ2-7	TRBV13
TGTGCCAGCAGTCCCTCACTTACCGGGGAGCTGTTTTTT	CASSPSLTGELFF	.	.	TRBJ2-2	TRBV7-9
TGTGCCAGCAGTCGATCCTTGGGGGCTGGGGCCAACGTCCTGACTTTC	CASSRSLGAGANVLTF	once	.	TRBJ2-6	TRBV27
TGTGCCAGCAGCCCTGGGAGGGGGGGTTCCTACGAGCAGTACTTC	CASSPGRGGSYEQYF	.	.	TRBJ2-7	TRBV5-4
TGTGCCAGCAGCTTTGGGCAGGGGTACATTCAGTACTTC	CASSFGQGYIQYF	.	.	TRBJ2-4	TRBV5-4
TGTGCCAGCAGTTACTCCGGACAGGGTTTCACCGGGGAGCTGTTTTTT	CASSYSGQGFTGELFF	.	TRBD1	TRBJ2-2	TRBV6-5
TGTGCCAGCAGCATTACAGGGGGCGCGGTAGTGGAACAGTACTTC	CASSITGGAVVEQYF	few	TRBD1	TRBJ2-7	TRBV7-9
TGTGCCAGCAAATGGGGAAATCGGTATAGCAATCAGCCCCAGCATTTT	CASKWGNRYSNQPQHF	.	.	TRBJ1-5	TRBV6-6
TGTGCCAGCAGCTTAGCTGGGACAGGGTTTGAAAAACTGTTTTTT	CASSLAGTGFEKLFF	.	TRBD1	TRBJ1-4	TRBV7-2
TGTGCCAGCGGACCGGGACCGAACTCTGGGGCCAACGTCCTGACTTTC	CASGPGPNSGANVLTF	.	.	TRBJ2-6	TRBV25-1
TGTGCCAGCAGCTTAATAAATATCGGGACTAGCGGATACGAGCAGTACTTC	CASSLINIGTSGYEQYF	.	TRBD2	TRBJ2-7	TRBV7-2
TGTGCCAGCAACGTCATGGGGGCAGCCGCTAACTATGGCTACACCTTC	CASNVMGAAANYGYTF	.	.	TRBJ1-2	TRBV5-6
TGTGCCAGCAGCTTCGCGACAGGGTCTACAGATACGCAGTATTTT	CASSFATGSTDTQYF	once	TRBD1	TRBJ2-3	TRBV7-2
TGTGCCAGCAGCTTAAAAACAGGAATGAACACTGAAGCTTTCTTT	CASSLKTGMNTEAFF	.	.	TRBJ1-1	TRBV7-9
TGCGCCAGCAGCCAATGGGACAGGAATGCAGATACGCAGTATTTT	CASSQWDRNADTQYF	.	TRBD1	TRBJ2-3	TRBV4-1
TGCGCCAGCAGCCTCCGGCCAAGCGCCTCCTACGAGCAGTACTTC	CASSLRPSASYEQYF	once	.	TRBJ2-7	TRBV4-3
TGTGCCATCAGAGGGGGAACTGAAGCTTTCTTT	CAIRGGTEAFF	few	.	TRBJ1-1	TRBV10-3
TGTGCCAGCAGCTTAGTCCGGGACACATCACCCCTCCACTTT	CASSLVRDTSPLHF	.	.	TRBJ1-6	TRBV11-1
TGTGCCAGCAGCCATCAAGGTGAAAAACTGTTTTTT	CASSHQGEKLFF	.	.	TRBJ1-4	TRBV9
TGTGCCACCAGTGACCTGGGGGACACTGAAGCTTTCTTT	CATSDLGDTEAFF	.	.	TRBJ1-1	TRBV24-1
TGTGCCACCAGCGATATGAGGGGGACCACCAAGGAGACCCAGTACTTC	CATSDMRGTTKETQYF	.	.	TRBJ2-5	TRBV24-1
TGTGCCAGCAGCGTGTCGAGGACAGGGGGCACAGATACGCAGTATTTT	CASSVSRTGGTDTQYF	.	TRBD1	TRBJ2-3	TRBV9
TGCGCCAGCAGCCAAGACCCATCGGTCGTGATGGAAGAGACCCAGTACTTC	CASSQDPSVVMEETQYF	.	.	TRBJ2-5	TRBV4-1
TGCGCCAGCAGCTTGGGGGGGACGAACACTGAAGCTTTCTTT	CASSLGGTNTEAFF	.	.	TRBJ1-1	TRBV5-1
TGTGCCAGCAGCTCCAGACAGGTCCCCTTTGGCGAGCAGTACTTC	CASSSRQVPFGEQYF	.	.	TRBJ2-7	TRBV3-1/TRBV3-2
TGTGCCAGCAGCGCCACGGTATTCACTGAAGCTTTCTTT	CASSATVFTEAFF	.	.	TRBJ1-1	TRBV6-2/TRBV6-3
TGTGCTAGTACAGGGAACACCGGGGAGCTGTTTTTT	CASTGNTGELFF	.	.	TRBJ2-2	TRBV12-5
TGTGCCAGCAGCCCCTCAGGGGGCACTGAAGCTTTCTTT	CASSPSGGTEAFF	.	TRBD1	TRBJ1-1	TRBV7-9
TGTGCCAGCACAACGACAGGCGGCTATGGCTACACCTTC	CASTTTGGYGYTF	.	.	TRBJ1-2	TRBV12-3/TRBV12-4
TGTGCCACCAGCAAAATGACGGCTGGAAACACCATATATTTT	CATSKMTAGNTIYF	.	.	TRBJ1-3	TRBV15
TGTGCCAGCAGCTTAAACAGGGATTCACCCCTCCACTTT	CASSLNRDSPLHF	.	.	TRBJ1-6	TRBV7-3
TGTGCCACCAGCAGAGAGCGACTAGCGGGAGGATCGGATACGCAGTATTTT	CATSRERLAGGSDTQYF	.	TRBD2	TRBJ2-3	TRBV15
TGTGCCAGCAGCTTAGATGGGGGCGCGAATGAAAAACTGTTTTTT	CASSLDGGANEKLFF	.	.	TRBJ1-4	TRBV7-9
TGTGCCATCAGTGATAACACAGTCTACGAGCAGTACTTC	CAISDNTVYEQYF	.	.	TRBJ2-7	TRBV10-3
TGTGCCACCAGTGCAGGGTATTTTTCCGGGGAGCTGTTTTTT	CATSAGYFSGELFF	.	.	TRBJ2-2	TRBV24-1
TGTGCCAGCAGCTGGGACCGGGACAGTGAAGCTTTCTTT	CASSWDRDSEAFF	.	TRBD1	TRBJ1-1	TRBV11-3
TGTGCCAGCAGACGAACAGGCTACGAGCAGTACTTC	CASRRTGYEQYF	.	.	TRBJ2-7	TRBV7-9
TGTGCCACCAAGGGACAGGTCTCCTACGAGCAGTACTTC	CATKGQVSYEQYF	.	TRBD1	TRBJ2-7	TRBV28
TGCGCCAGCAGCCCCCTGACAGGGGGGAATGCCCCCTACGAGCAGTACTTC	CASSPLTGGNAPYEQYF	once	TRBD1	TRBJ2-7	TRBV5-1
TGTGCCAGCAGCCCAGAGTCGAACAATCAGCCCCAGCATTTT	CASSPESNNQPQHF	.	.	TRBJ1-5	TRBV7-9
TGTGCCAGCGCACCGTATTCGAACGGCGGGGATGGCTACACCTTC	CASAPYSNGGDGYTF	.	.	TRBJ1-2	TRBV7-9
TGTGCCAGCAGTTACTGGGGGACACCCGTAGAAAAACTGTTTTTT	CASSYWGTPVEKLFF	.	.	TRBJ1-4	TRBV6-2/TRBV6-3
TGTGCCAGCAGAGAACAGGGCAATCAGCCCCAGCATTTT	CASREQGNQPQHF	.	.	TRBJ1-5	TRBV12-3/TRBV12-4
TGCGCCAGCAGCCAAGACGGGACTAGCGGCACAGATACGCAGTATTTT	CASSQDGTSGTDTQYF	once	TRBD2	TRBJ2-3	TRBV4-3
TGTGCCAGTAGTAGGGTTGTACAAGAGACCCAGTACTTC	CASSRVVQETQYF	.	.	TRBJ2-5	TRBV19
TGTGCCAGCAGCCCACGCTTTAGAGGGATTGGTGGGGCAGATACGCAGTATTTT	CASSPRFRGIGGADTQYF	once	.	TRBJ2-3	TRBV7-9
TGTGCCAGCAGTTATAAGTACAGCTACTATGGCTACACCTTC	CASSYKYSYYGYTF	few	.	TRBJ1-2	TRBV28
TGTGCCAGCGCGACAGGGAGGGTACAGCCCCAGCATTTT	CASATGRVQPQHF	.	TRBD1	TRBJ1-5	TRBV2
TGCGCCAGCAGCCAAATCACTAGCGGGGAGAACACCGGGGAGCTGTTTTTT	CASSQITSGENTGELFF	.	TRBD2	TRBJ2-2	TRBV4-3
TGCGCCAGCAGCAGGACAGGGGAAATAAGCAATCAGCCCCAGCATTTT	CASSRTGEISNQPQHF	.	TRBD1	TRBJ1-5	TRBV5-1
TGTGCCAGCAGCTTAGCGCCTACCTATGGCTACACCTTC	CASSLAPTYGYTF	.	.	TRBJ1-2	TRBV7-2
TGTGCCAGCAGCCTCCAAAACTACGAGCAGTACTTC	CASSLQNYEQYF	.	.	TRBJ2-7	TRBV6-6